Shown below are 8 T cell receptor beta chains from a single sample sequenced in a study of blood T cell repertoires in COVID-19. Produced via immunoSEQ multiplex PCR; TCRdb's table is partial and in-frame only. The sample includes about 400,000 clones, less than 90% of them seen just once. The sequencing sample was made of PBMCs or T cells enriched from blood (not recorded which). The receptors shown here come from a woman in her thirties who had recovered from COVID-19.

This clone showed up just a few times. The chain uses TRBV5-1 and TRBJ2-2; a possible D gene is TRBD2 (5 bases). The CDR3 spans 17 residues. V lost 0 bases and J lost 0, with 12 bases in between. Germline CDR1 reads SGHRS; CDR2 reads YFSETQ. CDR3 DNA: TGCGCCAGCAGCTTGGTCCCAGAGGGCTCGAACACCGGGGAGCTGTTTTTT. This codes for CASSLVPEGSNTGELFF.

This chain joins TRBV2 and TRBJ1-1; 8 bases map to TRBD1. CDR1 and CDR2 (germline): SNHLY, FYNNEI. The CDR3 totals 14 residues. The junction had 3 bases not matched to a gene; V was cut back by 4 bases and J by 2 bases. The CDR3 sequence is CASSAGGYNTEAFF. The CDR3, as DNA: TGTGCCAGCAGTGCAGGGGGCTATAACACTGAAGCTTTCTTT. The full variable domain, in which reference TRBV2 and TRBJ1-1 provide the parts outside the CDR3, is EPEVTQTPSHQVTQMGQEVILRCVPISNHLYFYWYRQILGQKVEFLVSFYNNEISEKSEIFDDQFSVERPDGSNFTLKIRSTKLEDSAMYFCASSAGGYNTEAFFGQGTRLTVV.

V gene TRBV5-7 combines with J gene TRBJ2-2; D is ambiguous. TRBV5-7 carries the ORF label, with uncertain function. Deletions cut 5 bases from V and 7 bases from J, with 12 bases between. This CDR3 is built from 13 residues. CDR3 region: CASSPDTVGELFF. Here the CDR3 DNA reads TGTGCCAGCAGTCCAGACACTGTCGGGGAGCTGTTTTTT.

The CDR3 DNA reads as TGCGCCAGCAGCTTGGCGGACAACTACGAGCAGTACTTC. Translation: CASSLADNYEQYF. The chain couples TRBV5-1 to TRBJ2-7, with TRBD1 as a possible D gene (5 bases). The V end was cut by 0 bases, the J end by 3 bases, with 7 bases between. This CDR3 is 13 amino acids long. The germline gives CDR1 SGHRS, CDR2 YFSETQ.

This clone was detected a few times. The chain's CDR3 is CASSLPRFGVSYNEQFF. As DNA, the CDR3 is TGTGCCAGCAGCCTGCCCCGGTTCGGGGTGTCCTACAATGAGCAGTTCTTC. The rearrangement uses TRBV7-9 and TRBJ2-1; the D gene is possibly TRBD2 (5 bases). The CDR3 is made up of 17 amino acids. V was clipped by 5 bases and J by 1 base, with 18 bases between them. In germline, CDR1 is SEHNR, CDR2 FQNEAQ (reference sequence).

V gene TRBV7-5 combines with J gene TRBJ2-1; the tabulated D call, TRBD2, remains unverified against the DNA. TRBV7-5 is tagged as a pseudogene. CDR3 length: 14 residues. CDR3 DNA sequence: TGTGCCAGAAGCCCCCCTAACTACCCCAATGAGCAGTTCTTC. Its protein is CARSPPNYPNEQFF.

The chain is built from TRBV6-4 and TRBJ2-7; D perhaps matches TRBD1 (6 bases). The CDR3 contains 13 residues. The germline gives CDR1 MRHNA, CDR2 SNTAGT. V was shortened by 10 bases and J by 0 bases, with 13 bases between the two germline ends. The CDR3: CANLNRVSYEQYF. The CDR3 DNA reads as TGTGCCAACCTGAACAGGGTCTCCTACGAGCAGTACTTC.

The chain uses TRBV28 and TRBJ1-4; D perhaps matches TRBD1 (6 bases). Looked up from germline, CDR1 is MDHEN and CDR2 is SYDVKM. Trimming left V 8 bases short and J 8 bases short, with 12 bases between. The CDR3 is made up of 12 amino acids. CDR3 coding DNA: TGTGCCAGCGGGGGCTTAAGGGAAAAACTGTTTTTT. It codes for CASGGLREKLFF.